Listed below are T cell receptor beta chains from one sample, sequenced in a study of T-cell memory formation after mild COVID-19. TCRdb re-called the 5' RACE reads through MiXCR, storing one row per CDR3 protein. The sample has under 550,000 distinct CDR3 sequences; approximately 19% are singletons. The sequencing sample was made of PBMCs or a T cell subset sorted from them (not recorded which). These receptors came from a young man who had mild COVID-19 (a few samples of this study predate the infection). Cell type and time point are not known. CDR3s include the opening cysteine and the closing phenylalanine or tryptophan. Fields, in order: V gene, J gene, D gene, clone size, CDR3 length, CDR3 DNA, CDR3 protein. A D gene is named only where the DNA matches it firmly. The size of a clone is reported for some rows only, either as once, few or many, or as a class for expanded clones.

>TRBV3-1|TRBJ1-2|-|-|13
TGTGCCAGCAGCCAAGCGAGCGCAGTCGGCTACACCTTC
CASSQASAVGYTF
>TRBV5-1|TRBJ2-3|TRBD1|few|17
TGCGCCAGCAGCCACCGACAGGGGGCGCCGAGTGGGAATACGCAGTATTTT
CASSHRQGAPSGNTQYF
>TRBV18|TRBJ2-1|TRBD2|few|15
TGTGCCAGCTCACCAGGCGGGGGACCCTACAATGAGCAGTTCTTC
CASSPGGGPYNEQFF
>TRBV5-1|TRBJ1-1|TRBD1|few|11
TGCGCCAGCAAGGATGGACAGGGGTTTTTCTTT
CASKDGQGFFF
>TRBV7-9|TRBJ1-2|TRBD1|few|13
TGTGCCAGCAGCTTAGCGACAGGGCAAGGCTACACCTTC
CASSLATGQGYTF
>TRBV2|TRBJ2-1|-|few|11
TGTGCCAGCAGTGACAGAAATGAGCAGTTCTTC
CASSDRNEQFF
>TRBV2|TRBJ1-2|-|few|14
TGTGCCAGCAGTGAACCGGTGGGCTGGGGAGGCTACACCTTC
CASSEPVGWGGYTF
>TRBV20-1|TRBJ2-3|-|-|14
TGCAGTGCCCCTCCCCCGGGGTCCACAGATACGCAGTATTTT
CSAPPPGSTDTQYF
>TRBV4-1|TRBJ1-4|-|many|13
TGCGCCAGCAGCCAAGGACAAAATGAAAAACTGTTTTTT
CASSQGQNEKLFF
>TRBV10-2|TRBJ2-3|TRBD1|-|14
TGCGCCAGCAGTGACCAGGGGGAGTCGGATACGCAGTATTTT
CASSDQGESDTQYF
>TRBV10-3|TRBJ2-5|TRBD2|few|15
TGTGCCATCAGTGAGTGGCGGGGGGCAGGAGAGACCCAGTACTTC
CAISEWRGAGETQYF
>TRBV6-1|TRBJ1-2|TRBD1|-|14
TGTGCCAGCAGTGACCGAACAGGGGCGGTTGGCTACACCTTC
CASSDRTGAVGYTF
>TRBV4-1|TRBJ2-1|TRBD2|-|17
TGCGCCAGCAGCCAAGAATTTCGGCTAGCGGGGGTGAATGAGCAGTTCTTC
CASSQEFRLAGVNEQFF
>TRBV20-1|TRBJ1-1|-|few|13
TGCAGTGCTAGATCAGGGGACGCCTTAAGAGCTTTCTTT
CSARSGDALRAFF
>TRBV9|TRBJ1-2|-|-|12
TGTGCCAGCAGCGTAGGAGTATCTGGCTACACCTTC
CASSVGVSGYTF
>TRBV19|TRBJ1-5|TRBD1|-|18
TGTGCCAGTAGTACCGACGGGACAGGGGAACGGAGCAATCAGACCCAGCATTTT
CASSTDGTGERSNQTQHF
>TRBV5-1|TRBJ1-1|-|-|13
TGCGCCAGCAGCGGCGGGTACTACACTGAAGCTTTATTT
CASSGGYYTEALF
>TRBV4-1|TRBJ1-6|-|few|15
TGCGCCAGCAGCCTGGGGCAGGCTGGGAATTCACCCCTCCACTTT
CASSLGQAGNSPLHF
>TRBV7-2|TRBJ1-1|TRBD1|few|15
TGTGCCAGCAGCCCCCAGGGGGGGGGGTCAGCTGAAGCTTTCTTT
CASSPQGGGSAEAFF
>TRBV5-6|TRBJ1-2|-|few|12
TGTGCCAGCAGCTTGAATGGGGGCGGCTACACCTTC
CASSLNGGGYTF
>TRBV28|TRBJ2-3|-|-|16
TGTGCCAGCAGTCCTATTTCTCGAGCGGGCACAGATACGCAGTATTTT
CASSPISRAGTDTQYF
>TRBV7-2|TRBJ2-1|TRBD1|many|15
TGTGCCAGCAGCCTCGAGGGGGCCGCCTACAATGAGCAGTTCTTC
CASSLEGAAYNEQFF
>TRBV12-3/TRBV12-4|TRBJ1-1|-|-|15
TGTGCCAGCAGCTTCAGACAGGCGTGGGCGACCGAAGCTTTCTTT
CASSFRQAWATEAFF
>TRBV12-3/TRBV12-4|TRBJ1-1|-|many|13
TGTGCCAGCAGTTTCGGGGTATCCGACGGAGCTTTCTTT
CASSFGVSDGAFF
>TRBV10-3|TRBJ1-5|-|-|14
TGTGCCATCAGTGGGTTAGGGGCCAATCAGCCCCAGCATTTT
CAISGLGANQPQHF
>TRBV15|TRBJ2-5|-|-|16
TGTGCCACCAGCAGAGATGTGGGACTCAGCACGGGGACCCAGTACTTC
CATSRDVGLSTGTQYF
>TRBV10-3|TRBJ1-2|-|-|16
TGTGCCATCAGTGACCCGAGGGTAGGGGGGGTCTATGGCTACACCTTC
CAISDPRVGGVYGYTF
>TRBV4-1|TRBJ2-7|-|-|15
TGCGTCAGCAGCCAAGACGCCAGGGAAAGGGACGAGCAGTACTTC
CVSSQDARERDEQYF
>TRBV5-1|TRBJ1-5|-|few|15
TGCGCCAGCAGCTTGGCACCAGACGGCAATCAGCCCCAGCATTTT
CASSLAPDGNQPQHF
>TRBV11-2|TRBJ1-2|-|-|14
TGTGCCAGCAGCTTAGGCCCGACAGGCTATGGCTACACCTTC
CASSLGPTGYGYTF
>TRBV6-6|TRBJ1-4|-|-|17
TGTGCCAGCGGCCCCACAGGGACGAGTCTTACTAATGAAAAACTGTTTTTT
CASGPTGTSLTNEKLFF
>TRBV9|TRBJ1-4|-|few|16
TGTGCCAGCAGCCCCCGCACCGGGACCTCTGGTGAAAAACTGTTTTTT
CASSPRTGTSGEKLFF
>TRBV7-8|TRBJ2-2|TRBD2|many|15
TGTGCCAGCAGAGTAGCGGGGGGGAACACCGGGGAGCTGTTTTTT
CASRVAGGNTGELFF
>TRBV7-9|TRBJ1-2|-|-|13
TGTGCCAGCGGCTCAGATCGGATCTATGGCTACACCTTC
CASGSDRIYGYTF
>TRBV20-1|TRBJ2-7|-|-|14
TGCAGTGCTATGGGTCAGGGGTTAAACTACGAGCAGTACTTC
CSAMGQGLNYEQYF
>TRBV20-1|TRBJ2-7|-|-|13
TGCAGTGCTAGGCGAGAGGACTCCTACGAGCAGTACTTC
CSARREDSYEQYF
>TRBV3-1|TRBJ1-2|-|-|13
TGTGCCAGCAGCCAGATCCGGGAATATGGCTACACCTTC
CASSQIREYGYTF
>TRBV6-5|TRBJ2-5|TRBD2|-|16
TGTGCCAGCAGCCTTCGGGGGAGGGACTATAAGGAGACCCAGTACTTC
CASSLRGRDYKETQYF
>TRBV7-9|TRBJ1-6|-|-|13
TGTGCCAGCTCTTCCAGCTATAATTCACCCCTCCACTTT
CASSSSYNSPLHF
>TRBV3-1|TRBJ1-2|-|-|14
TGTGCCAGCGCTAGGACCAGTGAATCGCGGGGCTACACCTTC
CASARTSESRGYTF
>TRBV5-1|TRBJ1-1|-|many|14
TGCGCCAGCAGCTTGGCTACAGGGAACACTGAAGCTTTCTTT
CASSLATGNTEAFF
>TRBV6-6|TRBJ2-2|TRBD2|few|15
TGTGCCAGCAAGGGACTAGCGGGGAACACCGGGGAGCTGTTTTTT
CASKGLAGNTGELFF
>TRBV7-2|TRBJ2-7|TRBD2|many|15
TGTGCCAGCAGCCCTCTACCGGGGGGAACCTACGAGCAGTACTTC
CASSPLPGGTYEQYF
>TRBV27|TRBJ1-2|TRBD1|few|15
TGTGCCAGCACCCCCGGGAGGGGGCATAACTATGGCTACACCTTC
CASTPGRGHNYGYTF
>TRBV29-1|TRBJ2-3|-|few|15
TGCAGCGTTGAAGGGGAGGAGGCGAGCACAGATACGCAGTATTTT
CSVEGEEASTDTQYF
>TRBV14|TRBJ2-3|TRBD2|-|16
TGTGCCAGCAGCCCTCTGACTAGCGGCAGCACAGATACGCAGTATTTT
CASSPLTSGSTDTQYF
>TRBV12-3/TRBV12-4|TRBJ2-1|TRBD2|few|14
TGTGCCAGCAGTACGACTAGCGGGGGCAATGAGCAGTTCTTC
CASSTTSGGNEQFF
>TRBV5-1|TRBJ2-7|-|-|15
TGCGCCAGCAGCTTGGCCCGGACTCTTTCCTACGAGCAGTACTTC
CASSLARTLSYEQYF
>TRBV5-1|TRBJ1-4|TRBD1|few|14
TGCGCCAGCAGGTTGTCGGGGACAGGTGAAAAACTGTTTTTT
CASRLSGTGEKLFF
>TRBV7-3|TRBJ2-5|-|few|13
TGTGCCAGCAGCTTTTCCCTCCAAGAGACCCAGTACTTC
CASSFSLQETQYF
>TRBV7-8|TRBJ1-2|-|many|15
TGTGCCAGCAGCGCCTCTACGACCGCTTACTATGGCTACACCTTC
CASSASTTAYYGYTF
>TRBV7-9|TRBJ2-5|TRBD2|-|13
TGTGCCAGCAGCGACGGACTAGCAGCACCCCAGTACTTC
CASSDGLAAPQYF
>TRBV5-6|TRBJ1-5|-|-|14
TGTGCCAGCAGCTTGCAGGGGAGGTATCAGCCCCAGCATTTT
CASSLQGRYQPQHF
>TRBV4-2|TRBJ2-7|-|few|14
TGTGCCAGCAGCCAAGAGACGGGGCAGGACGAGCAGTACTTC
CASSQETGQDEQYF
>TRBV5-1|TRBJ2-1|-|-|15
TGCGCCAGCAGCCCTTCAGCGGGTATCGTAAATGAGCAGTTCTTC
CASSPSAGIVNEQFF